These 12 T cell receptor beta chains were sequenced from one sample in a study of shared clonotypes between healthy human individuals. TCRdb's table, derived via immunoSEQ multiplex PCR, lists solely in-frame clones and lacks some. The table has a few hundred thousand clones, 73% seen once; the top ten hold roughly a tenth. Input material: memory CD4+ T cells sorted from blood. Subset specified: CD45RA-negative fraction. These receptors all come from a man aged 30 to 45 in good health.

V usage is TRBV28 and J usage is TRBJ2-5; 9 bases match TRBD1. CDR1 and CDR2 (germline): MDHEN, SYDVKM. There are 15 residues in the CDR3. The trim removed 2 bases at V and 3 bases at J, leaving 4 bases unmatched. CDR3 protein: CASSLPGQGEETQYF. CDR3 nucleotide sequence: TGTGCCAGCAGTTTACCGGGACAGGGCGAAGAGACCCAGTACTTC.

The chain combines TRBV6-5 with TRBJ1-3; D is unresolved. This CDR3 has 12 amino acids. Trimming shortened V by 10 bases and J by 2 bases, and 9 bases separated the two germline ends. Germline assignment: CDR1 MNHEY and CDR2 SVGAGI. The CDR3 nucleotides read TGTGCCATCTCGGCTACTGGAAACACCATATATTTT. Amino acid sequence: CAISATGNTIYF.

This chain links TRBV18 with TRBJ1-5, with D uncertain. The germline V and J ends were trimmed by 2 bases and 11 bases, with 13 bases remaining between them. The CDR3 extends over 13 amino acids. Germline V gene sequence: CDR1 KGHSH, CDR2 LQKENI. The CDR3 DNA follows: TGTGCCAGCTCACCAGGCCAGGTTGAGGCCCAGCATTTT. Amino acids: CASSPGQVEAQHF.

Turning to this clone: This sample also contains other DNA sequences that code for the same CDR3. The chain combines TRBV29-1 with TRBJ1-1, with 7 bases identical to TRBD1. This CDR3 spans 12 amino acids. CDR1 is SQVTM, CDR2 ANQGSEA, per germline. Losses at the gene ends were 6 bases for V and 6 bases for J; bases not matched to a gene: 7. The CDR3 is CSVQPGQAEAFF. DNA for the CDR3: TGCAGCGTCCAACCCGGACAGGCTGAAGCTTTCTTT.

The chain employs TRBV29-1 and TRBJ2-3; D may be TRBD2 (5 bases). The germline V gene has CDR1 SQVTM and CDR2 ANQGSEA. CDR3 length: 16 amino acids. Trimming took off 5 bases at V and 11 bases at J, with 29 bases between the two ends. This CDR3 reads CSVRPSGIRIENKQYF. In nucleotides, the CDR3 is TGCAGCGTTCGGCCCTCGGGGATCCGAATCGAAAATAAGCAGTATTTT.

This clone was detected once. The chain links TRBV7-3 to TRBJ2-7; D is ambiguous. Trimming removed 1 base from V and 5 bases from J, with 6 bases in between. The length of the CDR3 is 12 residues. CDR1 and CDR2 from the germline V gene are SGHTA and FQGTGA. The DNA of the CDR3 is TGTGCCAGCAGCTTAAGACCGGACGAGCAGTACTTC. Its protein product is CASSLRPDEQYF. The whole variable domain, filled in from reference TRBV7-3 and TRBJ2-7, reads GAGVSQTPSNKVTEKGKYVELRCDPISGHTALYWYRQSLGQGPEFLIYFQGTGAADDSGLPNDRFFAVRPEGSVSTLKIQRTERGDSAVYLCASSLRPDEQYFGPGTRLTVT.

In its sample, this clone was seen once. The CDR3: CASRPGLNNEQFF. The CDR3 bases are TGTGCCAGCAGACCGGGACTAAACAATGAGCAGTTCTTC. The V and J genes are TRBV6-1 and TRBJ2-1, with 7 bases that match TRBD2. Germline CDR1 is MNHNS and CDR2 is SASEGT. Unmatched junction bases numbered 4, after V lost 6 bases and J lost 5 bases. The CDR3 extends over 13 amino acids.

This chain connects TRBV2 to TRBJ1-5; 10 bases map to TRBD1. Trimming removed 5 bases from V and 5 bases from J; junction bases left unmatched: 6. CDR1 and CDR2 from the germline V gene are SNHLY and FYNNEI. The CDR3 is 15 amino acids. The CDR3 reads CASSLDRGRYQPQHF. In DNA form, the CDR3 reads TGTGCCAGCAGTCTGGACAGGGGGAGATATCAGCCCCAGCATTTT.

The chain combines TRBV27 with TRBJ2-5; 10 bases are shared with TRBD2. This CDR3 has 15 residues. Germline CDR1 MNHEY, CDR2 SMNVEV (reference sequence). V dropped 5 bases and J dropped 4; count of bases not matched to a gene: 7. CDR3: CASSKGSGRAETQYF. The DNA for the CDR3 is TGTGCCAGCAGTAAAGGGAGCGGGAGGGCAGAGACCCAGTACTTC.

V usage is TRBV29-1 and J usage is TRBJ2-1; 11 nucleotides agree with TRBD2. The CDR3 contains 14 residues. V shed 3 bases, J shed 4 bases, and the junction held 2 bases outside the gene matches. CDR1 and CDR2 from the germline V gene are SQVTM and ANQGSEA. The CDR3: CSVEGTSGYNEQFF. CDR3 DNA sequence: TGCAGCGTTGAGGGGACTAGCGGTTACAATGAGCAGTTCTTC.

V is TRBV19 and J is TRBJ1-5; no firm D call. The germline V gene encodes CDR1 LNHDA and CDR2 SQIVND (reference sequence). This CDR3 is built from 16 residues. V was pared by 11 bases and J by 4 bases, with 24 bases between. CDR3 in DNA: TGTGCCCCTGCTCACGGGCGACTTCCCCTAAATCAGCCCCAGCATTTT. Residues: CAPAHGRLPLNQPQHF.

The chain is built from TRBV19 and TRBJ2-5; D is unclear. V lost 1 base to trimming and J lost 5 bases, with 8 bases between them. The CDR3 extends over 13 amino acids. Per the germline V gene, CDR1 is LNHDA and CDR2 is SQIVND (reference sequence). For the CDR3, the DNA is TGTGCCAGTAGTATAGTACCTGGGGAGACCCAGTACTTC. It is translated as CASSIVPGETQYF.